This TCR beta chain was sequenced during a study of technical replicates of blood from several donors. Trimming left V 6 bases short and J 4 bases short, with 13 bases between. This CDR3 is built from 14 residues. The germline gives CDR1 MNHEY, CDR2 SMNVEV (reference sequence). Using immunoSEQ multiplex PCR, the repertoire was profiled, and TCRdb retains in-frame clones only, with some absent. There are 76,000 or so clones in the sample; around nine tenths occur only once, and around 0.24% lies in the top ten. This clonotype was obtained from a human donor in good health. The chain is built from TRBV27 and TRBJ1-3; D possibly corresponds to TRBD1 (5 bases). Sample: T cells isolated from PBMCs. The CDR3 DNA is TGTGCCAGCAGCACAACGGGGGGGGGAAACACCATATATTTT. Protein sequence: CASSTTGGGNTIYF.